The 32 T cell receptor beta chains in this list originate from one sample, sequenced in a study of blood T cell repertoires in COVID-19. Using immunoSEQ multiplex PCR, the repertoire was profiled, and TCRdb retains in-frame clones only, with some absent. The sample lists fewer than 75,000 clones; roughly 92% were seen once. Input material: peripheral blood. The receptors originated from a man aged 50 to 60 with active COVID-19.

The gene calls are TRBV6-5 and TRBJ1-3, with D perhaps TRBD1 (5 bases). V lost 10 bases, J lost 0 bases, and 10 bases lay in between. CDR3 length: 13 amino acids. Germline V CDR1 and CDR2: MNHEY, SVGAGI. This CDR3 is CATTGSSGNTIYF. The CDR3 DNA follows: TGTGCCACCACAGGAAGCTCTGGAAACACCATATATTTT.

This rearrangement joins TRBV9 to TRBJ2-5, with 7 bases that match TRBD1. Germline assignment: CDR1 SGDLS and CDR2 YYNGEE. V shed 3 bases and J 3 bases; nucleotides not matched to a gene: 5. CDR3 length equals 14 residues. The CDR3 sequence: CASSGGQIKETQYF. In nucleotides, the CDR3 is TGTGCCAGCAGCGGGGGACAGATCAAAGAGACCCAGTACTTC.

The gene calls are TRBV4-1 and TRBJ2-7; 7 bases match TRBD1. CDR1 and CDR2 from the germline V gene are MGHRA and YSYEKL. The CDR3 spans 17 residues. The J segment lost 0 bases and the V segment lost 0 bases, leaving 8 bases of the junction unmatched. CDR3 sequence (DNA): TGCGCCAGCAGCCAAGAGAGGGGGCGGAGTTTCTCCTACGAGCAGTACTTC. This sequence encodes CASSQERGRSFSYEQYF.

This rearrangement joins TRBV27 to TRBJ2-6; maybe TRBD2 (5 bases). This CDR3 has 16 residues. The V end was cut by 2 bases, the J end by 0 bases, with 8 bases between. The V gene's germline CDR1 is MNHEY and CDR2 SMNVEV (reference sequence). The CDR3 sequence is CASSLERSSGANVLTF. The CDR3 DNA is TGTGCCAGCAGTTTAGAGCGGAGCTCTGGGGCCAACGTCCTGACTTTC.

The rearrangement joins TRBV10-3 to TRBJ2-1, with D perhaps TRBD1 (6 bases). With 0 bases removed from V and 5 bases from J, the gap between germline ends came to 11 bases. Germline CDR1 ENHRY, CDR2 SYGVKD. There are 15 residues in the CDR3. The CDR3: CAISESKGQHNEQFF. The CDR3 bases are TGTGCCATCAGTGAGTCGAAGGGACAACACAATGAGCAGTTCTTC.

V and J are TRBV11-2 and TRBJ2-3; D not certain. The V gene lost 1 base and the J gene lost 2 bases, with 7 bases spanning the gap. Germline V gene lookup returns CDR1 SGHAT and CDR2 FQNNGV. This CDR3 is 14 amino acids long. Here the CDR3 DNA reads TGTGCCAGCAGCTTAGTCCTTAACACAGATACGCAGTATTTT. This gives the protein CASSLVLNTDTQYF.

The chain has TRBV3-1 (or the pseudogene TRBV3-2) and TRBJ1-2; D not resolved. V lost 7 bases and J lost 4, with 13 bases in between. The length of the CDR3 is 13 residues. The germline V gene has CDR1 LGHDT and CDR2 YNNKEL (reference sequence). CDR3 bases: TGTGCCAGCAACGCACCAGGTACCTATGGCTACACCTTC. Translating it yields CASNAPGTYGYTF.

This chain connects TRBV15 to TRBJ2-1; 10 bases fit TRBD1. V lost 8 bases and J lost 9; bases outside the gene matches: 10. The CDR3 is 14 residues long. Germline V gives CDR1 LNHNV, CDR2 YYDKDF (reference sequence). DNA of the CDR3: TGTGCCACCCGACCCGGACAGGGGGTCGGTGAGCAGTTCTTC. This codes for CATRPGQGVGEQFF.

This clone was counted between two and nine times. The chain recombines TRBV6-1 with TRBJ1-1; TRBD1 agrees at 9 bases. The CDR3 runs 16 residues. V lost 4 bases and J lost 4; bases outside the gene matches: 10. Germline V CDR1 and CDR2: MNHNS, SASEGT. CDR3: CASSAIPNRGLTEAFF. The CDR3 bases are TGTGCCAGCAGTGCCATCCCCAACAGGGGGCTCACTGAAGCTTTCTTT.

V and J are TRBV28 and TRBJ1-4; 10 nucleotides line up with TRBD1. CDR1 is MDHEN and CDR2 is SYDVKM in the germline V gene. The CDR3 loop spans 16 amino acids. V trimming: 6 bases; J trimming: 7 bases; junction bases outside the gene matches: 11. This CDR3 is CASSPTGQGIREKLFF. The CDR3 DNA sequence: TGTGCCAGCAGCCCTACGGGACAGGGGATCCGTGAAAAACTGTTTTTT.

The V call is TRBV9, the J call TRBJ1-4, with 7 bases lining up with TRBD1. The CDR3 runs to 15 residues. CDR1 SGDLS and CDR2 YYNGEE come from the germline V gene. V lost 4 bases to trimming and J lost 6 bases; unmatched junction nucleotides: 9. Here the CDR3 DNA reads TGTGCCAGCAGCAGGGGTGAGGGGGCTCATGAAAAACTGTTTTTT. Its translation: CASSRGEGAHEKLFF. The entire variable domain, with the rest obtained from reference TRBV9 and TRBJ1-4, is as follows: DSGVTQTPKHLITATGQRVTLRCSPRSGDLSVYWYQQSLDQGLQFLIQYYNGEERAKGNILERFSAQQFPDLHSELNLSSLELGDSALYFCASSRGEGAHEKLFFGSGTQLSVL.

The V and J genes are TRBV7-8 and TRBJ2-1, with 8 bases identical to TRBD2. The ends lost 7 bases at V and 5 bases at J; junction bases unmatched: 4. The CDR3 is 13 amino acids. The germline CDR1 and CDR2 sequences are SGHVS and FQNEAQ. CDR3 in DNA: TGTGCCAGCATGGGACTAGATAACAATGAGCAGTTCTTC. This codes for CASMGLDNNEQFF.

J is TRBJ2-3 and V is TRBV5-1; 11 bases map to TRBD1. The CDR3 is made up of 16 amino acids. Germline-derived CDR1 and CDR2 are SGHRS and YFSETQ. Trimming took 4 bases from V and 6 from J; bases not matched to a gene: 10. CDR3: CASSTPGQGVTDTQYF. The CDR3 DNA is TGCGCCAGCAGCACCCCGGGACAGGGGGTGACTGATACGCAGTATTTT.

The V and J genes are TRBV2 and TRBJ1-6, with D possibly being TRBD1 (6 bases). Germline assignment: CDR1 SNHLY and CDR2 FYNNEI. Trimming left V 3 bases short and J 6 bases short, with 15 bases between. The CDR3 totals 16 residues. CDR3 DNA sequence: TGTGCCAGCAGTGAGGGAGGGGGTGGCCTTAATTCACCCCTCCACTTT. The encoded protein is CASSEGGGGLNSPLHF.

The count of this clone is one. One end of the junction is discordant with germline, which a read error may explain. This chain joins TRBV6-1 and TRBJ2-1, with D maybe TRBD1 (5 bases). CDR1 is MNHNS, CDR2 SASEGT, per germline. The CDR3 runs 15 residues. The CDR3 protein is CASREGMGPPIEQFF. CDR3 bases: TGTGCCAGCAGAGAAGGAATGGGGCCGCCGATTGAGCAGTTCTTC.

The chain uses TRBV10-3 and TRBJ1-2; tentative D call: TRBD1 (5 bases). Between the trimmed V and J ends, which lost 2 bases and 4 bases, there was a span of 5 bases. The CDR3 has 12 residues. Germline V lookup: CDR1 ENHRY, CDR2 SYGVKD. CDR3 sequence: CAISEGAYGYTF. CDR3 DNA sequence: TGTGCCATCAGTGAGGGGGCCTATGGCTACACCTTC.

The chain carries TRBV5-1 and TRBJ2-5; 16 bases agree with TRBD2. CDR3 length: 20 residues. V was clipped by 4 bases and J by 3 bases; unmatched bases: 15. Germline V CDR1 and CDR2: SGHRS, YFSETQ. The CDR3 nucleotides are TGCGCCAGCAGCCCGCCGCCCGGGACTAGCGGGAGGGTTGGGGAAGAGACCCAGTACTTC. Its translation: CASSPPPGTSGRVGEETQYF. The whole variable domain, remainder taken from reference TRBV5-1 and TRBJ2-5, is KAGVTQTPRYLIKTRGQQVTLSCSPISGHRSVSWYQQTPGQGLQFLFEYFSETQRNKGNFPGRFSGRQFSNSRSEMNVSTLELGDSALYLCASSPPPGTSGRVGEETQYFGPGTRLLVL.

V gene TRBV5-1 combines with J gene TRBJ2-7, with D perhaps matching TRBD2 (5 bases). The V end lost 4 bases, the J end lost 2 bases, and 16 bases lay between the germline ends. CDR1 and CDR2 from the germline V gene are SGHRS and YFSETQ. The CDR3 has 15 residues. The DNA for the CDR3 is TGCGCCAGCAGCCCGGGGTCAGGCCGAACCTACGAGCAGTACTTC. Its protein is CASSPGSGRTYEQYF.

Only one count was recorded for this clone. The chain has TRBV19 and TRBJ1-5; 9 bases line up with TRBD1. This CDR3 contains 14 residues. V shed 5 bases, J shed 7 bases, and the junction held 6 bases outside the gene matches. CDR1 and CDR2 (germline): LNHDA, SQIVND (reference sequence). The CDR3 region has the DNA TGTGCCAGTAGTTCGACAGGGGGGGAGCAGCCCCAGCATTTT. This encodes CASSSTGGEQPQHF.

The CDR3, as DNA: TGTGCCATCAGGAATACAGGGAGCGAGCAGTACTTC. It translates to CAIRNTGSEQYF. The J gene is TRBJ2-7, the V gene TRBV10-3; the D gene is possibly TRBD1 (6 bases). Germline loops: CDR1 ENHRY, CDR2 SYGVKD. The CDR3 is made up of 12 amino acids. Trimming removed 6 bases from V and 6 bases from J, with 12 bases in between.

This chain joins TRBV18 and TRBJ2-7; no clear D. Germline V gene data show CDR1 as KGHSH and CDR2 as LQKENI. The CDR3 covers 13 residues. The V and J ends lost 0 bases and 0 bases respectively, with 3 bases between them. For the CDR3, the DNA is TGTGCCAGCTCACCACCCAGCTCCTACGAGCAGTACTTC. Translation: CASSPPSSYEQYF.

V is TRBV5-8 and J is TRBJ2-3; 10 bases line up with TRBD1. V gave up 4 bases and J gave up 4 bases; unmatched junction bases: 3. The CDR3 length is 14 residues. CDR1 is SGHTS and CDR2 is YDEGEE in the germline V gene. The DNA of the CDR3 is TGTGCCAGCAGCATGGGACAGGGGTCAGATACGCAGTATTTT. This encodes CASSMGQGSDTQYF.

This chain links TRBV24-1 with TRBJ2-7; 8 bases are a match to TRBD1. The CDR3 has 14 amino acids. Trimming took 12 bases from V and 0 from J; bases not matched to a gene: 9. The germline CDR1 and CDR2 sequences are KGHDR and SFDVKD. The CDR3 coding sequence is TGTGCCGCCGGGCAGGGGGCCCCCTCCTACGAGCAGTACTTC. The encoded protein is CAAGQGAPSYEQYF.

V and J are TRBV19 and TRBJ2-6; the match to TRBD1 covers 8 bases. The CDR3 has 17 residues. Germline values: CDR1 LNHDA, CDR2 SQIVND (reference sequence). Trimming at V came to 3 bases and at J to 2 bases, leaving 6 bases not matched to a gene. The CDR3 sequence is CASSIGQGLAGANVLTF. The CDR3 DNA reads TGTGCCAGTAGTATCGGACAGGGTTTAGCTGGGGCCAACGTCCTGACTTTC.

The chain combines TRBV9 with TRBJ2-7; D not resolved. Germline V CDR1 and CDR2: SGDLS, YYNGEE. Trimming removed 0 bases at V and 5 bases at J, with 15 bases between. This CDR3 region has 15 residues. CDR3 sequence reads: CASSVGPQVSDEQYF. CDR3 DNA sequence: TGTGCCAGCAGCGTAGGACCTCAGGTGTCGGACGAGCAGTACTTC.

J is TRBJ1-1 and V is TRBV7-8; TRBD1 might be the D (5 bases). The CDR3 spans 14 residues. V was pared by 3 bases and J by 3 bases, with 11 bases between. Germline CDR1 is SGHVS and CDR2 is FQNEAQ. The CDR3 nucleotides are TGTGCCAGCAGCTTGGAGGGGTCAGACACTGAAGCTTTCTTT. Translated, it gives CASSLEGSDTEAFF.

The chain uses TRBV7-7 and TRBJ2-1, with a tentative D call TRBD2 (6 bases). V lost 5 bases, J lost 4 bases, and 12 bases lay in between. The CDR3 contains 14 residues. The germline V gene encodes CDR1 SSHAT and CDR2 FNYEAQ (reference sequence). The CDR3 DNA is TGTGCCAGCAGCCGTAGCGGTTTTTACAATGAGCAGTTCTTC. Translating it yields CASSRSGFYNEQFF.

The rearrangement joins TRBV6-5 to TRBJ2-7; 8 bases fit TRBD1. CDR1 MNHEY and CDR2 SVGAGI come from the germline V gene. This CDR3 region has 14 residues. J gave up 7 bases and V 2 bases, and 7 bases lay outside the gene matches. In DNA, the CDR3 is TGTGCCAGCAGTTACGGGCAGGGGGCGCGTGAGCAGTACTTC. Its translation is CASSYGQGAREQYF.

The CDR3 loop reads CASDESSGANVLTF. The CDR3 nucleotides are TGTGCCAGTGATGAGAGCTCTGGGGCCAACGTCCTGACTTTC. The genes are TRBV19 and TRBJ2-6; D call uncertain. V lost 8 bases and J lost 0, with 8 bases in between. CDR3 length: 14 amino acids. Germline values: CDR1 LNHDA, CDR2 SQIVND (reference sequence).

This clone was counted once. The chain carries TRBV5-1 and TRBJ2-4, with TRBD2 matching 8 bases. The CDR3 sequence is 15 residues long. CDR1 and CDR2 (germline): SGHRS, YFSETQ. V lost 3 bases to trimming and J lost 8 bases; unmatched junction nucleotides: 10. This CDR3 is CASSYLGGGSDIQYF. CDR3 nucleotides: TGCGCCAGCAGCTATCTTGGCGGGGGGTCTGACATTCAGTACTTC. Filled out from reference TRBV5-1 and TRBJ2-4, the complete variable domain reads KAGVTQTPRYLIKTRGQQVTLSCSPISGHRSVSWYQQTPGQGLQFLFEYFSETQRNKGNFPGRFSGRQFSNSRSEMNVSTLELGDSALYLCASSYLGGGSDIQYFGAGTRLSVL.

Notes on this clone: Other DNA sequences in the same sample also yield this CDR3. This rearrangement joins TRBV11-2 to TRBJ1-1, with a tentative D call TRBD1 (5 bases). The CDR3 totals 14 residues. V was shortened by 1 base and J by 4 bases, with 10 bases between the two germline ends. CDR1 SGHAT and CDR2 FQNNGV come from the germline V gene. The CDR3 spells CASSLGQGSTEAFF. CDR3 DNA sequence: TGTGCCAGCAGCTTAGGGCAGGGAAGCACTGAAGCTTTCTTT.

The chain couples TRBV6-6 to TRBJ2-3; possibly TRBD2 for D (5 bases). CDR3 size: 14 residues. Per germline, CDR1 MNHNY and CDR2 SVGAGI (reference sequence). V was clipped by 6 bases and J by 0 bases, with 10 bases between them. CDR3 in amino acids: CASRGRTSTDTQYF. The CDR3 nucleotides are TGTGCCAGCAGGGGGAGAACTAGCACAGATACGCAGTATTTT.